This T cell receptor beta chain stems from a study of T cell responses to AZD1222 COVID-19 vaccine. Study observations and caveats: Two AZD1222 administrations were followed by greater Spike-specific TCR breadth and depth.

TCRdb's copy holds only in-frame clones and misses some; the assay was immunoSEQ multiplex PCR. The sample includes about 120,000 clones, around 80% of them seen just once. Looked up from germline, CDR1 is SGDLS and CDR2 is YYNGEE. V lost 7 bases, J lost 4 bases, and 10 bases stayed unmatched. CDR3 size: 14 residues. Note on this clone: Its specificity is unknown.

This TCR came from an adult who received the AZD1222 COVID-19 vaccine. V and J are TRBV9 and TRBJ1-1, with TRBD1 matching over 7 bases. The material sequenced was peripheral blood, taken 28 days after the second AZD1222 dose. In DNA form, the CDR3 reads TGTGCCAGCGTACGAGGGGCAGGGGGCACTGAAGCTTTCTTT. It specifies CASVRGAGGTEAFF.